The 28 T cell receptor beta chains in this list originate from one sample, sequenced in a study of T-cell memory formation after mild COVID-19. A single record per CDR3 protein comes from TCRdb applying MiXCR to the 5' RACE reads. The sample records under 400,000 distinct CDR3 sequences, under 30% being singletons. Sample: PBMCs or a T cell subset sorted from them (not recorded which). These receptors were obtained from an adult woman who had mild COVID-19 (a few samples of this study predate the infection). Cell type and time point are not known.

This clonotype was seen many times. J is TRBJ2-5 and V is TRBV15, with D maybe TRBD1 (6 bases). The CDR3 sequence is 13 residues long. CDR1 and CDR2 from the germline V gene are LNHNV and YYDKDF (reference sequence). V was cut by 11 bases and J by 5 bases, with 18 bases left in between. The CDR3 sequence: CASASGDVETQYF. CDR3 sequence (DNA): TGTGCCTCTGCTTCAGGGGATGTCGAGACCCAGTACTTC.

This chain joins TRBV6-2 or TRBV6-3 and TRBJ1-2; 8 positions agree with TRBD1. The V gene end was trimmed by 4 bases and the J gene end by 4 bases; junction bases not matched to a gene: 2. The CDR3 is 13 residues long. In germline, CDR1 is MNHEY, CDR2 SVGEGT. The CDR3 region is CASSFGQGYGYTF. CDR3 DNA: TGTGCCAGCAGTTTCGGACAGGGCTATGGCTACACCTTC.

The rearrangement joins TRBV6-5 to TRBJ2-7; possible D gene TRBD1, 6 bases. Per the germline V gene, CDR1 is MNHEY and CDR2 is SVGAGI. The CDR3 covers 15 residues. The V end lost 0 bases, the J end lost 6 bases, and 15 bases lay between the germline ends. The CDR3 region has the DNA TGTGCCAGCAGTTACTCCAACAGGGTGAATTTCGAGCAGTACTTC. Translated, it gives CASSYSNRVNFEQYF.

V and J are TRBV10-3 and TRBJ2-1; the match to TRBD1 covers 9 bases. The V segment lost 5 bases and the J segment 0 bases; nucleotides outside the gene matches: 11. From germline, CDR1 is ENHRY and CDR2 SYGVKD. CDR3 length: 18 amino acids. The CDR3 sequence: CAISKPGQGTSSYNEQFF. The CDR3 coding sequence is TGTGCCATCAGTAAGCCGGGACAGGGAACCAGCTCCTACAATGAGCAGTTCTTC.

In nucleotides, the CDR3 is TGTGCCACCAGCTTACGGCCAGGGAGAGACCAAGAGACCCAGTACTTC. Residues: CATSLRPGRDQETQYF. V and J are TRBV15 and TRBJ2-5; D assignment may be TRBD1 or TRBD2 (5 bases each). Trimming took 5 bases from V and 0 from J, leaving 16 bases between them. Germline V gives CDR1 LNHNV, CDR2 YYDKDF (reference sequence). The CDR3 is 16 amino acids.

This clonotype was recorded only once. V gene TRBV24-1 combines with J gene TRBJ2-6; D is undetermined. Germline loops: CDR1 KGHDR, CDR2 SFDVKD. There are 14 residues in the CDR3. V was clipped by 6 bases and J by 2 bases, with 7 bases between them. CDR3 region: CATSSGTGANVLTF. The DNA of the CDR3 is TGTGCCACCAGTTCTGGGACTGGGGCCAACGTCCTGACTTTC.

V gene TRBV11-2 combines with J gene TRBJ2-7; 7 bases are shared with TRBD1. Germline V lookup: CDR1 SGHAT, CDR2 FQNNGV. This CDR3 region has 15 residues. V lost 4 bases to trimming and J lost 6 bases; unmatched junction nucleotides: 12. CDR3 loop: CASSWGRDRIIEQYF. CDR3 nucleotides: TGTGCCAGCAGCTGGGGACGGGACAGAATCATCGAGCAGTACTTC.

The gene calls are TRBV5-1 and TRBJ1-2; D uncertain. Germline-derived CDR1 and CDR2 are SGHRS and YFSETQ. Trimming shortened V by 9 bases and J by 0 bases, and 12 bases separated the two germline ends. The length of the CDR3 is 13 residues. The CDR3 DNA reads TGCGCCACCTCGGCTGGGGCTAACTATGGCTACACCTTC. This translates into CATSAGANYGYTF.

The CDR3: CAWSGQSYNEQFF. CDR3 nucleotides: TGTGCCTGGTCGGGACAGAGCTACAATGAGCAGTTCTTC. V and J are TRBV30 and TRBJ2-1, with 7 bases fitting TRBD1. The CDR3 runs 13 residues. Germline V gene sequence: CDR1 GTSNPN, CDR2 SVGIG (reference sequence). The V gene end was trimmed by 5 bases and the J gene end by 3 bases; junction bases not matched to a gene: 4.

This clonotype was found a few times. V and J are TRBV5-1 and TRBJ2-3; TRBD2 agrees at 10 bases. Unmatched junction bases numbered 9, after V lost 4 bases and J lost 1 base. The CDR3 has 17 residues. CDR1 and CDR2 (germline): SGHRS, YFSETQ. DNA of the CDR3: TGCGCCAGCAGCCACCTTTCCGGGACTAGCGGCACAGATACGCAGTATTTT. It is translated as CASSHLSGTSGTDTQYF.

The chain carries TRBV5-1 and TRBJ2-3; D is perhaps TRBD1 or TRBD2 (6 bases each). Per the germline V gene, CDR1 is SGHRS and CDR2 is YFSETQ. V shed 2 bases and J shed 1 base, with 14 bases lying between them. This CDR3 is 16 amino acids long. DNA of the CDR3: TGCGCCAGCAGCTTATCAGGGGAGGCCCGCACAGATACGCAGTATTTT. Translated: CASSLSGEARTDTQYF.

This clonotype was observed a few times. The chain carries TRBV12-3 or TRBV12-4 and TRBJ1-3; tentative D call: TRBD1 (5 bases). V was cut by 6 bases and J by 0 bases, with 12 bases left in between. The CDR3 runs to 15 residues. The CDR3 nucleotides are TGTGCCAGCAGCCAGCCAGGGAGCTCTGGAAACACCATATATTTT. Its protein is CASSQPGSSGNTIYF.

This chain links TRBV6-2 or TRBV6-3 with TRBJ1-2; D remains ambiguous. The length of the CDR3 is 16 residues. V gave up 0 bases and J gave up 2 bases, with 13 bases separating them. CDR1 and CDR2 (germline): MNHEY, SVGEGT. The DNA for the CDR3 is TGTGCCAGCAGTTACTCGAGTGAGGGCGCGAACTATGGCTACACCTTC. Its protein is CASSYSSEGANYGYTF.

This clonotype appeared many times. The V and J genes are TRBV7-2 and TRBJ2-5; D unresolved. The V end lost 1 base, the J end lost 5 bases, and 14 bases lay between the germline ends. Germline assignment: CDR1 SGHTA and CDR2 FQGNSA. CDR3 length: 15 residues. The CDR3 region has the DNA TGTGCCAGCAGCTTAGATGGGTCCACCGGGGAGACCCAGTACTTC. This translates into CASSLDGSTGETQYF.

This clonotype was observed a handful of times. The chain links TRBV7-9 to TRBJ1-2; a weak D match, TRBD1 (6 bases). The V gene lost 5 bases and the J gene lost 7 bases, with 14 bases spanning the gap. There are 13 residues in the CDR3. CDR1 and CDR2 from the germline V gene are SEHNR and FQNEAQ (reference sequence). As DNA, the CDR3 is TGTGCCAGCAGCGAGACAGGTCGCTCTGGCTACACCTTC. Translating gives CASSETGRSGYTF.

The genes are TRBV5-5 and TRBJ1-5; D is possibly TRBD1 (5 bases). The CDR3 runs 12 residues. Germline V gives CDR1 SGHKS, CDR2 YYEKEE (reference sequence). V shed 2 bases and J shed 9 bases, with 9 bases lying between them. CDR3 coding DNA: TGTGCCAGCAGCTTCAGGGCCGGGCCCCAGCATTTT. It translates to CASSFRAGPQHF.

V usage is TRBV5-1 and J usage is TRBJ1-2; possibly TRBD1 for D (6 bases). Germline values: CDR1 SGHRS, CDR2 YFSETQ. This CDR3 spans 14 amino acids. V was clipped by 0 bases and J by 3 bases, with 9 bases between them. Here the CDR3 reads CASSLGYRDYGYTF. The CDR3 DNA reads TGCGCCAGCAGCTTGGGGTACAGGGACTATGGCTACACCTTC.

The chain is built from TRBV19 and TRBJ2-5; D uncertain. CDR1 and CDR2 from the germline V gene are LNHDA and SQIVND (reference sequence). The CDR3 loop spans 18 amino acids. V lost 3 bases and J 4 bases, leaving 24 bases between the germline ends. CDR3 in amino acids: CASSMWKTRTSDPETQYF. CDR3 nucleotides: TGTGCCAGTAGTATGTGGAAGACCAGGACCTCCGATCCAGAGACCCAGTACTTC.

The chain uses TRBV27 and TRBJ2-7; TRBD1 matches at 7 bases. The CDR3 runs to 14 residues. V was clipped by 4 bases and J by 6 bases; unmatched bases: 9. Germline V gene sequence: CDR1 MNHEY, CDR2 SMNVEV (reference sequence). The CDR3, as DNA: TGTGCCAGCAGTTCCCTAGACAGGGAAGGCGAGCAGTACTTC. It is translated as CASSSLDREGEQYF.

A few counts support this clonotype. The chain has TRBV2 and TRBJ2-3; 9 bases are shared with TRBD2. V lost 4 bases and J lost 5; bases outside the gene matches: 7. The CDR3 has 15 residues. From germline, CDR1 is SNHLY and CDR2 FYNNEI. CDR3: CASSGSSGAIDTQYF. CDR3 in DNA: TGTGCCAGCAGTGGGTCTAGCGGGGCGATAGATACGCAGTATTTT.

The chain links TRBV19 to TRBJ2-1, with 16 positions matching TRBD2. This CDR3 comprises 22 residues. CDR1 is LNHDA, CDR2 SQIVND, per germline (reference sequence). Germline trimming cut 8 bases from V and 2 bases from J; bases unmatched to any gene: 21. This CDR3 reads CASSPYEFPGLAGGGTYNEQFF. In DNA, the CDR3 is TGTGCCAGTTCGCCTTACGAATTCCCGGGACTAGCGGGAGGGGGGACCTACAATGAGCAGTTCTTC. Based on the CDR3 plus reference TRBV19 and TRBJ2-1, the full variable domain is DGGITQSPKYLFRKEGQNVTLSCEQNLNHDAMYWYRQDPGQGLRLIYYSQIVNDFQKGDIAEGYSVSREKKESFPLTVTSAQKNPTAFYLCASSPYEFPGLAGGGTYNEQFFGPGTRLTVL.

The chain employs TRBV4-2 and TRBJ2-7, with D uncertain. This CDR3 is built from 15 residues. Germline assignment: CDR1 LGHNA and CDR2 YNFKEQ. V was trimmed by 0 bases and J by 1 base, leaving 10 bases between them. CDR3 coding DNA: TGTGCCAGCAGCCAAGATTGGCCTTTGTCCTACGAGCAGTACTTC. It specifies CASSQDWPLSYEQYF.

This CDR3 reads CASSPLSGQGTVKLFF. CDR3 DNA sequence: TGTGCCAGCAGCCCCCTATCTGGACAGGGGACTGTAAAACTGTTTTTT. V gene TRBV7-9 combines with J gene TRBJ1-4; 9 bases fit TRBD1. From germline, CDR1 is SEHNR and CDR2 FQNEAQ (reference sequence). Losses at the gene ends were 5 bases for V and 10 bases for J; bases not matched to a gene: 14. This CDR3 is built from 16 residues.

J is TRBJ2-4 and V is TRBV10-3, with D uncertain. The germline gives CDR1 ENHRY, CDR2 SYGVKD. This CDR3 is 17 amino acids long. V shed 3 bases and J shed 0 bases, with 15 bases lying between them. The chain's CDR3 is CAISERVNTLAKNIQYF. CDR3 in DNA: TGTGCCATCAGTGAACGGGTAAACACACTAGCCAAAAACATTCAGTACTTC.

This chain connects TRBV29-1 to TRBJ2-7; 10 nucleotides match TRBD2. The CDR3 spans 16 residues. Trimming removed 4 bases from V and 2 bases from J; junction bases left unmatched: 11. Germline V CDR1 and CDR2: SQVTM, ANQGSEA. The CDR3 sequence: CSVASSSGRSTYEQYF. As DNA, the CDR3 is TGCAGCGTTGCGTCTTCTAGCGGGAGATCAACCTACGAGCAGTACTTC.

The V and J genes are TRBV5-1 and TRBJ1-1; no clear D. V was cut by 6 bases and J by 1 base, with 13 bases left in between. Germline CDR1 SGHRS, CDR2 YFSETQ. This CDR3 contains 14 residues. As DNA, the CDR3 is TGCGCCAGCAAGGGTGGCGGCGCGAACACTGAAGCTTTCTTT. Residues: CASKGGGANTEAFF.

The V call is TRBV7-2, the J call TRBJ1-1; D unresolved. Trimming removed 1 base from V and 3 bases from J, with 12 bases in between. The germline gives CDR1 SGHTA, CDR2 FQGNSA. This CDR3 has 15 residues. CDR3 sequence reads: CASSLVAGGDTEAFF. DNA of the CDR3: TGTGCCAGCAGCTTAGTTGCGGGCGGGGACACTGAAGCTTTCTTT.

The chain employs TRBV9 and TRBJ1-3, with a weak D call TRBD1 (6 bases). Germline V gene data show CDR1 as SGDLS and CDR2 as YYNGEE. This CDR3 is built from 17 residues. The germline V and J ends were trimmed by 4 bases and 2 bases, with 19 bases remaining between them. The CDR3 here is CASSTQSGGGPGNTIYF. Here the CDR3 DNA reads TGTGCCAGCAGCACACAGAGTGGAGGGGGGCCTGGAAACACCATATATTTT.